This paragraph reports one T cell receptor beta chain. Its specificity is not known. These data belong to a study of shared clonotypes between healthy human individuals. Study-level results: With few donors, the genetic and exposure-history diversity represented was limited.

Germline-derived CDR1 and CDR2 are MNHNY and SVGAGI (reference sequence). The CDR3 contains 14 residues. The V end was cut by 2 bases, the J end by 4 bases, with 12 bases between. Profiled with immunoSEQ multiplex PCR; TCRdb holds only in-frame clones, not every one. In the table there are about 2.3 million clones, 85% to 95% of which are singletons. Sequencing was performed on naive CD4+ T cells from PBMCs. Subset meaning: CD45RA+ positively selected. The chain couples TRBV6-6 to TRBJ2-7; D could derive from TRBD1 or TRBD2 (5 bases each). This sequence originates from a man between 18 and 35 years old in good health. Some clones in this sample may be carry-over from other donors' samples. CDR3 bases: TGTGCCAGCAGTTACCGGGACGTGGGTTACGAGCAGTACTTC. It specifies CASSYRDVGYEQYF.